Presented here are 29 T cell receptor beta chains from one specimen sequenced in a study of shared clonotypes between healthy human individuals (dated by TCRdb to the early 2020s). For the CD8 naive samples, CD45RO-negative cells were positively selected for CCR7, yielding a CD45RA+CCR7+ population from which TemRA cells were excluded. Library creation used the immunoSEQ multiplex PCR assay. The immuneACCESS repertoire file appears here via TCRdb, limited to in-frame rearrangements. These files lack a portion of the clones; in checked studies, under half of the deficit traces to unresolved V genes, and the cause of the others is not known. Recorded for this sample are some 2,100,000 clones; roughly 91% of them occurred a single time. The biggest ten clones account for under 2% of the sample. The specimen was naive CD8+ T cells from PBMCs. Read against the paper, the sample's cell subset or site label means: CD45RA+CCR7+. Source of these receptors: a man between 18 and 29 years old in good health. Some clones in this sample may be carry-over from other donors' samples.

The V and J genes are TRBV5-1 and TRBJ2-7, with 11 bases matching TRBD2. The junction had 7 bases not matched to a gene; V was cut back by 0 bases and J by 5 bases. The CDR3 sequence is 16 residues long. Germline V gene lookup returns CDR1 SGHRS and CDR2 YFSETQ. In DNA form, the CDR3 reads TGCGCCAGCAGCTTGGGACTAGCGGGACCCGGACACGAGCAGTACTTC. Translation gives CASSLGLAGPGHEQYF.

V gene TRBV28 combines with J gene TRBJ1-1, with D perhaps TRBD1 (6 bases). Trimming left V 4 bases short and J 4 bases short, with 16 bases between. CDR1 and CDR2 (germline): MDHEN, SYDVKM. The CDR3 sequence is 15 residues long. Here the CDR3 reads CASSSLTGWGTEAFF. In nucleotides, the CDR3 is TGTGCCAGCAGTTCCCTTACAGGGTGGGGCACTGAAGCTTTCTTT.

The CDR3: CASSVRDGPYEQYF. DNA of the CDR3: TGCGCCAGCAGCGTCCGGGACGGACCCTACGAGCAGTACTTC. J is TRBJ2-7 and V is TRBV5-1, with D perhaps TRBD1 or TRBD2 (5 bases each). Germline values: CDR1 SGHRS, CDR2 YFSETQ. This CDR3 is 14 amino acids long. V shed 4 bases and J shed 2 bases, with 13 bases lying between them.

The CDR3 region is CASSLGSSFLMRRETQYF. DNA of the CDR3: TGTGCCAGCAGCTTAGGCTCGAGTTTCCTAATGCGGAGAGAGACCCAGTACTTC. This rearrangement joins TRBV7-6 to TRBJ2-5; D is unclear. Germline loops: CDR1 SGHVS, CDR2 FNYEAQ. CDR3 size: 18 residues. Trimming took 1 base from V and 4 from J, leaving 22 bases between them.

The V and J genes are TRBV7-2 and TRBJ1-2, with D unresolved. The germline gives CDR1 SGHTA, CDR2 FQGNSA. This CDR3 region has 14 residues. The germline V and J ends were trimmed by 8 bases and 4 bases, with 17 bases remaining between them. CDR3 amino acids: CASSPGWQLYGYTF. In DNA, the CDR3 is TGTGCCAGCTCCCCCGGCTGGCAACTCTATGGCTACACCTTC.

V gene TRBV30 combines with J gene TRBJ2-3; D is unclear. The V end was cut by 0 bases, the J end by 3 bases, with 13 bases between. The CDR3 spans 15 residues. Per the germline V gene, CDR1 is GTSNPN and CDR2 is SVGIG (reference sequence). The CDR3 spells CAWSVSDPRTDTQYF. The CDR3 nucleotides are TGTGCCTGGAGTGTATCGGATCCCCGGACAGATACGCAGTATTTT.

The genes are TRBV7-9 and TRBJ2-7; 9 bases line up with TRBD1. CDR3 size: 16 residues. The trim removed 2 bases at V and 6 bases at J, leaving 11 bases unmatched. Germline values: CDR1 SEHNR, CDR2 FQNEAQ (reference sequence). CDR3 sequence (DNA): TGTGCCAGCAGCTTAAATGAGGGGACAGGGTGGGCCGAGCAGTACTTC. It codes for CASSLNEGTGWAEQYF.

The chain combines TRBV7-9 with TRBJ2-1; the D gene is possibly TRBD2 (5 bases). V shed 1 base and J shed 8 bases, with 9 bases lying between them. Germline CDR1 SEHNR, CDR2 FQNEAQ (reference sequence). The CDR3 sequence is 13 residues long. CDR3 bases: TGTGCCAGCAGCTTAGATGTAGCGTATGAGCAGTTCTTC. It specifies CASSLDVAYEQFF.

J is TRBJ2-7 and V is TRBV2; 15 positions match TRBD2. Trimming took 8 bases from V and 2 from J; bases not matched to a gene: 13. CDR3 size: 18 residues. CDR1 and CDR2 from the germline V gene are SNHLY and FYNNEI. The CDR3 loop reads CASLGTSGRIYEPYEQYF. The DNA for the CDR3 is TGTGCCAGCCTAGGGACTAGCGGGAGGATCTATGAACCCTACGAGCAGTACTTC.

This clone was recorded once. The V call is TRBV7-8, the J call TRBJ2-7; 8 bases fit TRBD2. Unmatched junction bases numbered 16, after V lost 5 bases and J lost 4 bases. This CDR3 is built from 17 residues. CDR1 and CDR2 (germline): SGHVS, FQNEAQ. DNA for the CDR3: TGTGCCAGCAGCAACGGACTGGCGGGAGGTAAAATATACGAGCAGTACTTC. Translating gives CASSNGLAGGKIYEQYF.

V and J are TRBV27 and TRBJ2-3, with D maybe TRBD2 (6 bases). This CDR3 has 17 amino acids. Germline CDR1 MNHEY, CDR2 SMNVEV (reference sequence). Deletions cut 0 bases from V and 2 bases from J, with 15 bases between. The DNA of the CDR3 is TGTGCCAGCAGTTTATCGATAAGTTGGAGGGACACAGATACGCAGTATTTT. Translating it yields CASSLSISWRDTDTQYF.

The chain couples TRBV4-1 to TRBJ2-2, with 11 bases lining up with TRBD2. V gave up 4 bases and J gave up 2 bases; unmatched junction bases: 9. The CDR3 extends over 18 amino acids. Germline CDR1 is MGHRA and CDR2 is YSYEKL. The CDR3 coding sequence is TGCGCCAGCAGCCCTGTACGGGGACTAGCGGTTAACACCGGGGAGCTGTTTTTT. This gives the protein CASSPVRGLAVNTGELFF.

V usage is TRBV28 and J usage is TRBJ1-1, with D hard to call. The CDR3 runs to 15 residues. Looked up from germline, CDR1 is MDHEN and CDR2 is SYDVKM. Trimming shortened V by 6 bases and J by 0 bases, and 14 bases separated the two germline ends. CDR3 DNA: TGTGCCAGCAGCTGGGCCCGCGTTTTGAACACTGAAGCTTTCTTT. This codes for CASSWARVLNTEAFF.

The chain recombines TRBV18 with TRBJ1-5, with a tentative D call TRBD1 (6 bases). The germline V gene has CDR1 KGHSH and CDR2 LQKENI. The V end lost 3 bases, the J end lost 7 bases, and 13 bases lay between the germline ends. There are 14 residues in the CDR3. The CDR3 spells CASSPDRGGQPQHF. As DNA, the CDR3 is TGTGCCAGCTCACCGGATAGGGGGGGGCAGCCCCAGCATTTT.

This clone appeared once. The V and J genes are TRBV7-8 and TRBJ1-3; D possibly corresponds to TRBD1 (5 bases). V lost 3 bases, J lost 3 bases, and 15 bases lay in between. The CDR3 length is 16 residues. From germline, CDR1 is SGHVS and CDR2 FQNEAQ. DNA of the CDR3: TGTGCCAGCAGCTTCAAGGGCGGGGGACTTGGAAACACCATATATTTT. Amino acid sequence: CASSFKGGGLGNTIYF.

V usage is TRBV27 and J usage is TRBJ2-7, with D possibly TRBD2 on 5 matching bases. Trimming took off 0 bases at V and 6 bases at J, with 15 bases between the two ends. CDR1 is MNHEY and CDR2 is SMNVEV in the germline V gene (reference sequence). The CDR3 totals 15 residues. CDR3 in amino acids: CASSLSMRDKGEQYF. CDR3 DNA: TGTGCCAGCAGTTTATCGATGAGGGATAAGGGCGAGCAGTACTTC.

The chain uses TRBV6-4 and TRBJ1-1, with TRBD1 identical over 9 bases. CDR3 length equals 13 residues. Germline-derived CDR1 and CDR2 are MRHNA and SNTAGT. V was pared by 6 bases and J by 5 bases, with 4 bases of the junction left unmatched. As DNA, the CDR3 is TGTGCCAGCAGGGCTGACAGGGGGACTGAAGCTTTCTTT. This gives the protein CASRADRGTEAFF.

DNA for the CDR3: TGTGCCAGCAGTGAAGTGGGGGCAGAGCAGCCCCAGCATTTT. Protein sequence: CASSEVGAEQPQHF. This sequence joins TRBV2 and TRBJ1-5; a weak D match, TRBD1 (6 bases). The CDR3 extends over 14 amino acids. The V gene lost 1 base and the J gene lost 7 bases, with 11 bases spanning the gap. Per germline, CDR1 SNHLY and CDR2 FYNNEI.

The chain combines TRBV12-5 with TRBJ2-7; 7 bases are a match to TRBD1. CDR3 size: 15 residues. The V gene end was trimmed by 0 bases and the J gene end by 3 bases; junction bases not matched to a gene: 5. The germline gives CDR1 LGHNT, CDR2 FRNRAP. CDR3 residues: CASGLVGTVHYEQYF. CDR3 nucleotide sequence: TGTGCTAGTGGTTTGGTGGGGACAGTGCACTACGAGCAGTACTTC.

The chain recombines TRBV28 with TRBJ1-5, with 8 nucleotides matching TRBD1. This CDR3 spans 15 amino acids. Germline V lookup: CDR1 MDHEN, CDR2 SYDVKM. V was pared by 7 bases and J by 0 bases, with 5 bases of the junction left unmatched. DNA of the CDR3: TGTGCCAGCACCGACAGGGGATATAGCAATCAGCCCCAGCATTTT. Translation: CASTDRGYSNQPQHF.

Turning to this clone: The sample contains more than one DNA sequence encoding this CDR3. The chain links TRBV30 to TRBJ1-1; D is uncertain. Germline V lookup: CDR1 GTSNPN, CDR2 SVGIG (reference sequence). The CDR3 runs 11 residues. Trimming removed 4 bases from V and 5 bases from J, with 8 bases in between. DNA for the CDR3: TGTGCCTGGACCAGAGGGACTGAAGCTTTCTTT. Translating it yields CAWTRGTEAFF.

This clone was detected only once. Other nucleotide sequences in the sample specify the same CDR3. J is TRBJ2-3 and V is TRBV28; D may be TRBD1 (6 bases). CDR1 is MDHEN, CDR2 SYDVKM, per germline. The CDR3 loop spans 13 amino acids. V lost 2 bases to trimming and J lost 9 bases, with 12 bases between them. CDR3 in DNA: TGTGCCAGCAGTTTAGGTGAGGGGGACACGCAGTATTTT. Translated: CASSLGEGDTQYF.

CDR3 coding DNA: TGTGCCAGCAGCCCCCGAGGACCGAGCTATGAAGCTTTCTTT. This translates into CASSPRGPSYEAFF. V usage is TRBV6-5 and J usage is TRBJ1-1, with D uncertain. The germline V gene has CDR1 MNHEY and CDR2 SVGAGI. The length of the CDR3 is 14 residues. V was cut by 6 bases and J by 7 bases, with 18 bases left in between.

The chain is built from TRBV4-1 and TRBJ2-1, with no clear D. V gave up 2 bases and J gave up 4 bases, with 9 bases separating them. Germline CDR1 reads MGHRA; CDR2 reads YSYEKL. The CDR3 extends over 14 amino acids. CDR3 bases: TGCGCCAGCAGCCAACTTGGACCTTACAATGAGCAGTTCTTC. Amino acids: CASSQLGPYNEQFF.

The J gene is TRBJ1-3, the V gene TRBV28; D uncertain. V was shortened by 6 bases and J by 5 bases, with 14 bases between the two germline ends. Germline V gene data show CDR1 as MDHEN and CDR2 as SYDVKM. The CDR3 totals 14 residues. The CDR3 protein is CASSPASGRNTIYF. The CDR3 DNA follows: TGTGCCAGCAGCCCTGCCTCGGGCAGAAACACCATATATTTT.

The chain has TRBV5-8 and TRBJ2-5; tentative D call: TRBD1 (6 bases). CDR3 length equals 15 residues. Germline-derived CDR1 and CDR2 are SGHTS and YDEGEE. V was trimmed by 0 bases and J by 4 bases, leaving 13 bases between them. CDR3 DNA sequence: TGTGCCAGCAGCTTGGAAGTGGGGGCGCGAGAGACCCAGTACTTC. Translation gives CASSLEVGARETQYF.

The chain carries TRBV27 and TRBJ2-2; D is unclear. CDR1 and CDR2 from the germline V gene are MNHEY and SMNVEV (reference sequence). Deletions cut 8 bases from V and 4 bases from J, with 14 bases between. The CDR3 contains 14 residues. CDR3 residues: CASGPLGSTGELFF. The CDR3, as DNA: TGTGCCAGCGGCCCCCTCGGGTCCACCGGGGAGCTGTTTTTT.

V and J are TRBV7-9 and TRBJ2-3; the D gene is possibly TRBD2 (5 bases). The CDR3 sequence is 12 residues long. Germline lookup yields CDR1 SEHNR and CDR2 FQNEAQ (reference sequence). Between the trimmed V and J ends, which lost 8 bases and 2 bases, there was a span of 8 bases. The CDR3 loop is CASLGDTDTQYF. Here the CDR3 DNA reads TGTGCCAGCCTCGGGGACACAGATACGCAGTATTTT.

This rearrangement joins TRBV10-1 to TRBJ1-2; D uncertain. The V end lost 0 bases, the J end lost 0 bases, and 11 bases lay between the germline ends. This CDR3 spans 16 amino acids. Looked up from germline, CDR1 is WNHNN and CDR2 is SYGVQD (reference sequence). CDR3 residues: CASSESMQATNYGYTF. The CDR3 DNA is TGCGCCAGCAGTGAGTCGATGCAGGCGACTAACTATGGCTACACCTTC.